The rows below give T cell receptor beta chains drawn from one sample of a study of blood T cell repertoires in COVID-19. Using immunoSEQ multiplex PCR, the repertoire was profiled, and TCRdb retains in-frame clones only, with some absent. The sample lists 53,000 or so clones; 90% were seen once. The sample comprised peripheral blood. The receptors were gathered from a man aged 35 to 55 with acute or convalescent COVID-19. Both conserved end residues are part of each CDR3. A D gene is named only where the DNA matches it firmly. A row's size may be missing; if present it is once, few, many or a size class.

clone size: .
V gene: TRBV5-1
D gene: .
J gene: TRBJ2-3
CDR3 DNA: TGCGCCAGCAGCTTGGGAGGAACCCATTCCACAGATACGCAGTATTTT
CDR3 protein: CASSLGGTHSTDTQYF

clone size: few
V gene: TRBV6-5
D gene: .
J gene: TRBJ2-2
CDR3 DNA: TGTGCCAGCAGTTATAGGGGGACGAGCACCGGGGAGCTGTTTTTT
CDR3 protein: CASSYRGTSTGELFF

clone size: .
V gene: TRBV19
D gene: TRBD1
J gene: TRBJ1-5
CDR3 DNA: TGTGCCAACAGGACAGGCCTCGCGAGCAATCAGCCCCAGCATTTT
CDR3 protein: CANRTGLASNQPQHF

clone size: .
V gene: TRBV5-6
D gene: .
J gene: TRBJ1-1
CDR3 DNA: TGTGCCAGCAGCTTGGCAGGGTTAAGTGAAGCTTTCTTT
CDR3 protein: CASSLAGLSEAFF

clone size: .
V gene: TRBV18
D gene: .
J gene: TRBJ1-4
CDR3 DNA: TGTGCCAGCTCAGTGAGCGGTGGCTGGGGGGTGAAACTGTTTTTT
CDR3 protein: CASSVSGGWGVKLFF

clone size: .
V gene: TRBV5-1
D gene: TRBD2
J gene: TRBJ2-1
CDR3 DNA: TGCGCCAGCAGCTTGGATCCCGGACTAGCGAATGAGCAGTTCTTC
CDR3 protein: CASSLDPGLANEQFF

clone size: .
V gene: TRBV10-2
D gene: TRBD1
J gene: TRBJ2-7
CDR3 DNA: TGCGCCAGCAGTGGCGGACAGGGCTCCTACGAGCAGTACTTC
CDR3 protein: CASSGGQGSYEQYF

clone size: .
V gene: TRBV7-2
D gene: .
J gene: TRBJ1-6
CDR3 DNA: TGTGCCAGCAGCTTAGCTCCCTTTAGAGACAAAGATTCACCCCTCCACTTT
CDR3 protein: CASSLAPFRDKDSPLHF

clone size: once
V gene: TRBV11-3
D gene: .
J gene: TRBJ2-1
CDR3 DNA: TGTGCCAGCAGCGAAGCCTCACTCCCGTTCTTC
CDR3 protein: CASSEASLPFF

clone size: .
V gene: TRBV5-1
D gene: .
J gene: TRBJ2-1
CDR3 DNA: TGCGCCAGCAGCTCCCGGAGCTCCTACAATGAGCAGTTCTTC
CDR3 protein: CASSSRSSYNEQFF

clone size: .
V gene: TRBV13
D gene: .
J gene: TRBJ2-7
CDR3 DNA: TGTGCCAGCAGCTTAGGTCTAGTCTACGAGCAGTACTTC
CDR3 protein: CASSLGLVYEQYF